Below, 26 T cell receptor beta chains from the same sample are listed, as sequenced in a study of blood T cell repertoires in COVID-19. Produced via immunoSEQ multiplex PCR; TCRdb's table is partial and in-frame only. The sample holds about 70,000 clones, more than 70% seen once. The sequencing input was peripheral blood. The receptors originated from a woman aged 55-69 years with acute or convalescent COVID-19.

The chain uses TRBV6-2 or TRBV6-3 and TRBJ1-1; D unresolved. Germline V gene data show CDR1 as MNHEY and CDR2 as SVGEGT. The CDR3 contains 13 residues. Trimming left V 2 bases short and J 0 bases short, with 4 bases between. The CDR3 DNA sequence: TGTGCCAGCAGTTACGCGGTGAACACTGAAGCTTTCTTT. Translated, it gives CASSYAVNTEAFF.

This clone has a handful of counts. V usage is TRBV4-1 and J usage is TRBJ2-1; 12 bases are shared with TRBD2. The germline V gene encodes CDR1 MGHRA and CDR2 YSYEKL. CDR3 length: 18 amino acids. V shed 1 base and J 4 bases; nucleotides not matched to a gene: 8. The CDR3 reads CASSQVGASGGAYNEQFF. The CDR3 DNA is TGCGCCAGCAGCCAAGTGGGAGCTAGCGGGGGGGCTTACAATGAGCAGTTCTTC.

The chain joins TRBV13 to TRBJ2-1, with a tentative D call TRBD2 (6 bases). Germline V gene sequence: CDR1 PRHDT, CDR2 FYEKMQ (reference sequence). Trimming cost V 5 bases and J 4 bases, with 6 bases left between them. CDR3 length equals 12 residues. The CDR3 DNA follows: TGTGCCAGCAGCCGGGGGTACAATGAGCAGTTCTTC. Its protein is CASSRGYNEQFF.

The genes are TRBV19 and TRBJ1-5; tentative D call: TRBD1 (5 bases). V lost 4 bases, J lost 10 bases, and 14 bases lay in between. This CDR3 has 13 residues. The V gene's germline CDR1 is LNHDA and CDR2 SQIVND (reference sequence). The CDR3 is CASSNGGSGPQHF. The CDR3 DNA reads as TGTGCCAGTAGTAACGGGGGGTCAGGCCCCCAGCATTTT.

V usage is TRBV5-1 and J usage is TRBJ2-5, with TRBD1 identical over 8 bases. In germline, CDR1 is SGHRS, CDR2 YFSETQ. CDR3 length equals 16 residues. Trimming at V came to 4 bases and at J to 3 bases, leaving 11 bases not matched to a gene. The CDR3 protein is CASSINPTGAEETQYF. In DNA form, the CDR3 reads TGCGCCAGCAGCATAAACCCGACAGGGGCCGAAGAGACCCAGTACTTC.

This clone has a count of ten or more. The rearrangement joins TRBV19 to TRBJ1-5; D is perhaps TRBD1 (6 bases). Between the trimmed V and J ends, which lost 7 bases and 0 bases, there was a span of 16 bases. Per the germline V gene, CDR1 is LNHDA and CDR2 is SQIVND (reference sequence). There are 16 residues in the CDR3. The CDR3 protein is CASTENRVYSNQPQHF. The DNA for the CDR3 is TGTGCCAGTACTGAGAACAGGGTCTATAGCAATCAGCCCCAGCATTTT. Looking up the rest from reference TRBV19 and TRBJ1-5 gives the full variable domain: DGGITQSPKYLFRKEGQNVTLSCEQNLNHDAMYWYRQDPGQGLRLIYYSQIVNDFQKGDIAEGYSVSREKKESFPLTVTSAQKNPTAFYLCASTENRVYSNQPQHFGDGTRLSIL.

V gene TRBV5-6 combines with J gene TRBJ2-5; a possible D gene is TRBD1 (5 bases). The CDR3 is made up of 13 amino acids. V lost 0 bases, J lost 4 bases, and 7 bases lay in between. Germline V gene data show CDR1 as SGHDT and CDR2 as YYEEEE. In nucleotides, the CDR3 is TGTGCCAGCAGCTTGGCAGGGTCAGAGACCCAGTACTTC. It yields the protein CASSLAGSETQYF.

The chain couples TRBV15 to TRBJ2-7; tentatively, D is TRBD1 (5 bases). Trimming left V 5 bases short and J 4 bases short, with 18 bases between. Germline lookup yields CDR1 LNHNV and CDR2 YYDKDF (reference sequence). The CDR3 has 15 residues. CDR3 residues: CATSPNPGQGYEQYF. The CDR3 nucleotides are TGTGCCACCAGCCCAAACCCCGGGCAGGGTTACGAGCAGTACTTC.

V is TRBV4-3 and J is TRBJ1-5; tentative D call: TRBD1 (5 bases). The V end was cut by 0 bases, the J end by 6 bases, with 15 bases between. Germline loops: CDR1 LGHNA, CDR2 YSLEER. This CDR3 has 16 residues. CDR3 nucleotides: TGCGCCAGCAGCCAAGATCATCCGGGGGGGGGTCAGCCCCAGCATTTT. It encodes CASSQDHPGGGQPQHF.

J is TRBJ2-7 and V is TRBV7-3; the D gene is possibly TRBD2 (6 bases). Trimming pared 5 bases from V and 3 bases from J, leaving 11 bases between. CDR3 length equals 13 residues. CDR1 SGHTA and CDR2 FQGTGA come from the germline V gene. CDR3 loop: CASSLRGGYEQYF. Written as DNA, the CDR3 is TGTGCCAGCAGCCTCCGGGGAGGCTACGAGCAGTACTTC. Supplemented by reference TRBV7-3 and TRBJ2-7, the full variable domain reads GAGVSQTPSNKVTEKGKYVELRCDPISGHTALYWYRQSLGQGPEFLIYFQGTGAADDSGLPNDRFFAVRPEGSVSTLKIQRTERGDSAVYLCASSLRGGYEQYFGPGTRLTVT.

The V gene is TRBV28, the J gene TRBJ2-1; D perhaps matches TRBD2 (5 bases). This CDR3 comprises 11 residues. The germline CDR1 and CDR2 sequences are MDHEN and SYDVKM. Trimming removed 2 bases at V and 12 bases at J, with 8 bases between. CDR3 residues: CASSLMGRQFF. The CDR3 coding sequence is TGTGCCAGCAGTTTAATGGGGAGGCAGTTCTTC.

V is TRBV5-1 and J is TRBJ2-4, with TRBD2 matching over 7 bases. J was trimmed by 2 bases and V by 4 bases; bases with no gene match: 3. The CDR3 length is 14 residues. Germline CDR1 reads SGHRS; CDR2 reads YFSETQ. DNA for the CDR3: TGCGCCAGCAGCCCCGGGACTACCAAAAACATTCAGTACTTC. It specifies CASSPGTTKNIQYF.

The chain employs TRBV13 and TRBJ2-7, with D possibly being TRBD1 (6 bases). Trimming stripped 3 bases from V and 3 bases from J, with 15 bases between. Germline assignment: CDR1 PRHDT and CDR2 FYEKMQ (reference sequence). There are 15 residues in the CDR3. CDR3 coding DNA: TGTGCCAGCAGCTTCCTCGGACAGATTGGCTACGAGCAGTACTTC. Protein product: CASSFLGQIGYEQYF. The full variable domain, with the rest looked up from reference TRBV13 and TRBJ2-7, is AAGVIQSPRHLIKEKRETATLKCYPIPRHDTVYWYQQGPGQDPQFLISFYEKMQSDKGSIPDRFSAQQFSDYHSELNMSSLELGDSALYFCASSFLGQIGYEQYFGPGTRLTVT.

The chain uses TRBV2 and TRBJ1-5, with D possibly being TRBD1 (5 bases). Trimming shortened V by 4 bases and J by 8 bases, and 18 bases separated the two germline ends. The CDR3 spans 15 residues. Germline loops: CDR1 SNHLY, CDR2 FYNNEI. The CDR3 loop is CASSADMPGLEPQHF. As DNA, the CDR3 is TGTGCCAGCAGTGCCGACATGCCAGGGTTGGAGCCCCAGCATTTT.

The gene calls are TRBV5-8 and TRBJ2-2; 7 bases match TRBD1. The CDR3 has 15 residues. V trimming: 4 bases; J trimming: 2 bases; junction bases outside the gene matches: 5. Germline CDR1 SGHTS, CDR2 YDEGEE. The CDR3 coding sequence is TGTGCCAGCAGCCGAGACAGGGCAAACACCGGGGAGCTGTTTTTT. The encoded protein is CASSRDRANTGELFF. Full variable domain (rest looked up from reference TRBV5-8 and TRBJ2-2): EAGVTQSPTHLIKTRGQQATLRCSPISGHTSVYWYQQALGLGLQFLLWYDEGEERNRGNFPPRFSGRQFPNYSSELNVNALELEDSALYLCASSRDRANTGELFFGEGSRLTVL.

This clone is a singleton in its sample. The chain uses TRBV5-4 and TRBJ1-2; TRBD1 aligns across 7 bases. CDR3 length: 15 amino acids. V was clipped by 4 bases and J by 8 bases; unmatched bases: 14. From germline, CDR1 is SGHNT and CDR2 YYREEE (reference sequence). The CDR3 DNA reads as TGTGCCAGCAGCGCGATCAGGGGGTACGATCGAGGCTACACCTTC. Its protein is CASSAIRGYDRGYTF.

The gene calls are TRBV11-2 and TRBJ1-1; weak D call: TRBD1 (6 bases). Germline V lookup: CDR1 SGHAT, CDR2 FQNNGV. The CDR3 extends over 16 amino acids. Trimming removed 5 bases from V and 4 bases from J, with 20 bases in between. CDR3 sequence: CASSPRVRGGGTEAFF. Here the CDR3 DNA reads TGTGCCAGCAGCCCGAGGGTGAGGGGAGGGGGCACTGAAGCTTTCTTT.

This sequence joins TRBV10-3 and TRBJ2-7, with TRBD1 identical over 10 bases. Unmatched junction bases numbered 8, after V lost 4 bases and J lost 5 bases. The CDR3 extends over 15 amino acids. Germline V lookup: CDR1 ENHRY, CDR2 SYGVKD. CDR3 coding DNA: TGTGCCATCAGTGGCTCCGGGACAGGGGTCAACGAGCAGTACTTC. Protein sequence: CAISGSGTGVNEQYF.

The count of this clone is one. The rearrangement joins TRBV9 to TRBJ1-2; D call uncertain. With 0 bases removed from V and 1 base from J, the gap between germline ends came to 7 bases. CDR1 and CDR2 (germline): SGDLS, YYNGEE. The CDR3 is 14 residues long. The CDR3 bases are TGTGCCAGCAGCGTAGAGAGAAGTAACTATGGCTACACCTTC. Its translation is CASSVERSNYGYTF. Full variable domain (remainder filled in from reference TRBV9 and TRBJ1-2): DSGVTQTPKHLITATGQRVTLRCSPRSGDLSVYWYQQSLDQGLQFLIQYYNGEERAKGNILERFSAQQFPDLHSELNLSSLELGDSALYFCASSVERSNYGYTFGSGTRLTVV.

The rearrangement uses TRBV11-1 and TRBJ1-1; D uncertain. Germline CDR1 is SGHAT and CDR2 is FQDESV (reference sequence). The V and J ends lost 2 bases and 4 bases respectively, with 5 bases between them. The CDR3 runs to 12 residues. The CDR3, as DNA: TGTGCCAGCAGCTTAAGGAGCACTGAAGCTTTCTTT. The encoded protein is CASSLRSTEAFF.

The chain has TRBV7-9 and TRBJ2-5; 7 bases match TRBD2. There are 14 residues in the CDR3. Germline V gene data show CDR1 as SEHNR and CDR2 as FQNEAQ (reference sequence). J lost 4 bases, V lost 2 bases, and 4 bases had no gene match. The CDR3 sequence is CASSLSAGRETQYF. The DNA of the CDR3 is TGTGCCAGCAGCTTATCAGCGGGGAGAGAGACCCAGTACTTC.

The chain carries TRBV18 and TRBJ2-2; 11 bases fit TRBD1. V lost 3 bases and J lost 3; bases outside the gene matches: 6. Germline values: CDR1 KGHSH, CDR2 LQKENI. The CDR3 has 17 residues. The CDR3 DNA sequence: TGTGCCAGCTCACCTTTCTGGACAGGGGGCGACACCGGGGAGCTGTTTTTT. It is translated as CASSPFWTGGDTGELFF.

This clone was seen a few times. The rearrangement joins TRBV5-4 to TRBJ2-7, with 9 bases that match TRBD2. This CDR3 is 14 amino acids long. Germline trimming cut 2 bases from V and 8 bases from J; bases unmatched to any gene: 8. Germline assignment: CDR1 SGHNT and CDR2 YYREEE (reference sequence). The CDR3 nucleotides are TGTGCCAGCAGCTTTGGCGGGGGGGACCCCCAGCAGTACTTC. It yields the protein CASSFGGGDPQQYF.

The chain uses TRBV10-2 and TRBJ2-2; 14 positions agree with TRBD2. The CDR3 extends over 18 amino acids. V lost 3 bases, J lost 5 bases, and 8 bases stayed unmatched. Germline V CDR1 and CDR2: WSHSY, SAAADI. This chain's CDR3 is CASSENGLAGGRTGELFF. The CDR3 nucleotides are TGCGCCAGCAGTGAAAATGGACTAGCGGGGGGAAGGACCGGGGAGCTGTTTTTT.

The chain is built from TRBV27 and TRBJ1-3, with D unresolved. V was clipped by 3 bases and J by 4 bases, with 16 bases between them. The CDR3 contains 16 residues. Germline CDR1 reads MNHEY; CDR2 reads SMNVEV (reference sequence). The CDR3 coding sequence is TGTGCCAGCAGTTTTACCGGGGTTGGCGGAGGAAACACCATATATTTT. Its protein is CASSFTGVGGGNTIYF.

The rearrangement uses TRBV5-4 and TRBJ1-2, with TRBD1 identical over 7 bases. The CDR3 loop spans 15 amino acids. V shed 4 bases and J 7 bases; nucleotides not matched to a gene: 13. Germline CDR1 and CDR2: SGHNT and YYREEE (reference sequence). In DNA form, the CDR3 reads TGTGCCAGCAGCCGTGCGACAGGGAAAGTTCCTGGCTACACCTTC. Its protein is CASSRATGKVPGYTF. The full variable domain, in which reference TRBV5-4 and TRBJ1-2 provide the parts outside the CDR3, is ETGVTQSPTHLIKTRGQQVTLRCSSQSGHNTVSWYQQALGQGPQFIFQYYREEENGRGNFPPRFSGLQFPNYSSELNVNALELDDSALYLCASSRATGKVPGYTFGSGTRLTVV.